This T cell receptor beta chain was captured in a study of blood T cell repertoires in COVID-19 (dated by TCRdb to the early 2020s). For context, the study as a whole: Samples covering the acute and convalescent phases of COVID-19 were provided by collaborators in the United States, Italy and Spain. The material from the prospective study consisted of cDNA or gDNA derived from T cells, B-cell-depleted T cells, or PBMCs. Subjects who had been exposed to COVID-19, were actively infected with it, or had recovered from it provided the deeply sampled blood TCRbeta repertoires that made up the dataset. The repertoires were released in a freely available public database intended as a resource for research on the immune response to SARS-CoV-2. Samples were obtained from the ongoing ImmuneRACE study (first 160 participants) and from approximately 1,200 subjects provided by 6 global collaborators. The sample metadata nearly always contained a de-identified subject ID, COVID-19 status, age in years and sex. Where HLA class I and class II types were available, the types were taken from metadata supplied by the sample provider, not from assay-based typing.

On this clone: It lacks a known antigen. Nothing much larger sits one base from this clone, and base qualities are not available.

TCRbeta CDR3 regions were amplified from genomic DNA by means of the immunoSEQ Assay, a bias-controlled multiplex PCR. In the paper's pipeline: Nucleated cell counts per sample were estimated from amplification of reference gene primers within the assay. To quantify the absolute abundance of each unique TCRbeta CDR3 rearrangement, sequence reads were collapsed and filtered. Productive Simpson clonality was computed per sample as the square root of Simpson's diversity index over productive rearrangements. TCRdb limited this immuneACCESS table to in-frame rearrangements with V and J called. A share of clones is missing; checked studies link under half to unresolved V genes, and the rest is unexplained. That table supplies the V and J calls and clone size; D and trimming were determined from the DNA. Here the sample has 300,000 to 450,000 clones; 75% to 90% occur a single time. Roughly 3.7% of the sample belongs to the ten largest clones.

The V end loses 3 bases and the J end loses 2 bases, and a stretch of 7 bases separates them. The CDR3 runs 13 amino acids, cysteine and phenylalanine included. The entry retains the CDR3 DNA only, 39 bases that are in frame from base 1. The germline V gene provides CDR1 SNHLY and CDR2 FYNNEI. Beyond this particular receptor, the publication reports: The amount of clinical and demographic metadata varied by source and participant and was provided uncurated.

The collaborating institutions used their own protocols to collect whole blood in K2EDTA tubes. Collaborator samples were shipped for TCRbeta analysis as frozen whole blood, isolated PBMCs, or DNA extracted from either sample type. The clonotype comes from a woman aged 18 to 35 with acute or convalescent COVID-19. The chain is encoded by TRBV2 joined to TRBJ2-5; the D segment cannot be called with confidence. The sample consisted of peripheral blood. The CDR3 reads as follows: CASSEQTQETQYF. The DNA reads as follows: TGTGCCAGCAGTGAGCAGACACAAGAGACCCAGTACTTC.